This T cell receptor (beta chain) emerged from a study of spatial heterogeneity in lung cancer. The study, taken as a whole, reports: Tracking of tumor mutation counts was seen in expanded intratumoral alpha and beta TCR counts.

MiXCR, run by TCRdb on the 5' RACE reads, gives a single entry per CDR3 protein. Of several thousand distinct CDR3 sequences detected, over 11% appear once; the ten largest clones hold roughly an eighth. The time point denotes: sample taken at primary tumor resection. No cells were sorted before sequencing. The whole RNA sequenced was extracted from tumor, nontumor lung or frozen PBMC. CDR3 length: 18 amino acids. CDR1 ENHRY and CDR2 SYGVKD come from the germline V gene. Trimming stripped 3 bases from V and 3 bases from J, with 22 bases between. This clonotype was detected ten times or more. What it binds is unknown. For a library built for alpha chains, this beta chain is a stray read; little rests on its size.

The sample consisted of lung tumor tissue, taken at surgery. This receptor was identified in a male donor with early-stage non-small cell lung cancer. The chain combines TRBV10-3 with TRBJ2-3; perhaps TRBD2 as D (6 bases). The CDR3 nucleotides read TGTGCCATCAGTGAAGCCGGGGGTCGAGCAGAGTGGACAGATACGCAGTATTTT. Protein sequence: CAISEAGGRAEWTDTQYF.